The TCR beta chain under discussion was sequenced for a study of T cell responses to AZD1222 COVID-19 vaccine. The study's findings and limits: Spike-specific TCR breadth rose after two AZD1222 doses, and depth rose as well. Females outnumbered males among donors, who were mostly white British; clonal diversity was possibly underestimated. Researchers report vaccine-associated CD4 TCRs spanning spike, with dominance at 160-218 and 743-854. Unmutated variant regions are reportedly the target of nearly half of TCRs that are spike-specific.

About this clone: As yet, its antigen is unknown.

Only in-frame clones appear in the TCRdb table, and some are missing; sequencing was by immunoSEQ multiplex PCR. The sample consists of tens of thousands of clones, approximately 89% of them appearing once. Germline V gene sequence: CDR1 LNHDA, CDR2 SQIVND (reference sequence). With V trimmed by 5 bases and J by 5 bases, 8 bases remained unmatched. This CDR3 contains 15 residues. The TCR comes from an adult in good health. Sequencing was performed on peripheral blood, taken on day 0 of MenACWY control vaccination. The chain employs TRBV19 and TRBJ2-3, with 9 bases aligning to TRBD2. The CDR3 spells CASSGWREGKDTQYF. CDR3 coding DNA: TGTGCCAGTAGTGGGTGGCGGGAGGGGAAAGATACGCAGTATTTT.